This T cell receptor (beta chain) was recovered during a study of cytomegalovirus exposure and HLA in healthy donors. About this clone itself: Antigen unknown. One end of the junction does not line up with germline, which may come from a read error.

Primers for the PCR totalled 60 Vbeta and 13 Jbeta. TCRdb's copy holds only in-frame clones and misses some; the assay was immunoSEQ multiplex PCR. The table records about 160,000 clones, roughly four fifths of them present only once. Overall study results and limits: Reportedly, cytomegalovirus status was diagnosed with high sensitivity and specificity.

The CDR3 has 16 residues. In germline, CDR1 is SQVTM, CDR2 ANQGSEA. The receptor comes from a man between 45 and 60 years old in good health and CMV-seropositive. The chain links TRBV29-1 to TRBJ2-4; 13 nucleotides match TRBD2. Material for sequencing was PBMCs. Here the CDR3 DNA reads TGCAGCGTCCTAGGGACTAGCGGGGAAGCCAAAAACAGTCAGTACTTC. It yields the protein CSVLGTSGEAKNSQYF.